These 11 T cell receptor beta chains came from one sample sequenced in a study of blood T cell repertoires in COVID-19. TCRdb keeps only in-frame clones here, not all; method: immunoSEQ multiplex PCR. Among 50,000 to 65,000 clones, 84% were seen once, and the ten largest hold around 15%. The specimen sequenced was peripheral blood. The receptor source for this set is a man aged 60 to 69 with COVID-19, enrolled during active disease.

The rearrangement joins TRBV30 to TRBJ1-4; a possible D gene is TRBD1 (5 bases). The V end was cut by 1 base, the J end by 6 bases, with 12 bases between. The length of the CDR3 is 14 residues. The germline gives CDR1 GTSNPN, CDR2 SVGIG (reference sequence). CDR3 sequence: CAWSAGTGDEKLFF. CDR3 coding DNA: TGTGCCTGGAGTGCCGGGACGGGGGATGAAAAACTGTTTTTT.

The chain carries TRBV9 and TRBJ1-1; a possible D gene is TRBD1 (5 bases). This CDR3 is 15 amino acids long. Trimming left V 4 bases short and J 0 bases short, with 13 bases between. Germline V gene lookup returns CDR1 SGDLS and CDR2 YYNGEE. CDR3 region: CASSIRGGVNTEAFF. CDR3 coding DNA: TGTGCCAGCAGCATCCGGGGAGGGGTGAACACTGAAGCTTTCTTT.

V gene TRBV10-1 combines with J gene TRBJ2-1, with TRBD2 matching over 14 bases. The CDR3 covers 19 residues. CDR1 WNHNN and CDR2 SYGVQD come from the germline V gene (reference sequence). The V segment lost 2 bases and the J segment 0 bases; nucleotides outside the gene matches: 6. CDR3 in amino acids: CASSEMGTSGRGSYNEQFF. In nucleotides, the CDR3 is TGCGCCAGCAGTGAGATGGGGACTAGCGGGAGAGGCTCCTACAATGAGCAGTTCTTC.

The chain has TRBV21-1 and TRBJ2-4; TRBD1 was called by the table and not checked on the DNA. TRBV21-1 is described as a pseudogene. This CDR3 comprises 13 residues. As DNA, the CDR3 is TGTGCCAGTTCGACAGTAGCCAAAAACATTCAGTACTTC. This translates into CASSTVAKNIQYF.

The sample holds a few counts of this clone. This rearrangement joins TRBV6-5 to TRBJ1-2; D is unclear. The germline CDR1 and CDR2 sequences are MNHEY and SVGAGI. V dropped 5 bases and J dropped 8 bases, with 21 bases sitting between them. This CDR3 is built from 15 residues. CDR3 sequence reads: CASSRSPRLSVGYTF. In DNA form, the CDR3 reads TGTGCCAGCAGTCGAAGTCCCCGGTTGAGCGTCGGCTACACCTTC.

V gene TRBV29-1 combines with J gene TRBJ2-7, with D possibly TRBD2 on 6 matching bases. The CDR3 runs 13 residues. From germline, CDR1 is SQVTM and CDR2 ANQGSEA. V lost 5 bases and J lost 0, with 11 bases in between. Written as DNA, the CDR3 is TGCAGCGTTCGATGGGACTTCTCCTACGAGCAGTACTTC. Its protein product is CSVRWDFSYEQYF.

This chain uses TRBV7-2 with TRBJ1-3; the match to TRBD1 covers 8 bases. Germline lookup yields CDR1 SGHTA and CDR2 FQGNSA. The CDR3 covers 15 residues. Trimming took 5 bases from V and 7 from J; bases not matched to a gene: 10. DNA of the CDR3: TGTGCCAGCAGCCTAACGACAGGGGAGGGTAACACCATATATTTT. Translated: CASSLTTGEGNTIYF.

This sequence joins TRBV12-3 or TRBV12-4 and TRBJ1-2, with unresolved D. The CDR3 is 13 residues long. V shed 5 bases and J shed 3 bases, with 10 bases lying between them. CDR3 DNA: TGTGCCAGCAGTCCCTTTCCTTACTATGGCTACACCTTC. It translates to CASSPFPYYGYTF.

This sequence joins TRBV25-1 and TRBJ2-1, with unresolved D. In germline, CDR1 is MGHDK, CDR2 SYGVNS. The CDR3 has 14 residues. V lost 3 bases, J lost 0 bases, and 6 bases lay in between. CDR3 sequence reads: CASSDTSSYNEQFF. The CDR3 DNA reads TGTGCCAGCAGTGACACGAGCTCCTACAATGAGCAGTTCTTC.

This chain links TRBV5-1 with TRBJ2-3, with unresolved D. The germline V and J ends were trimmed by 0 bases and 2 bases, with 7 bases remaining between them. Germline-derived CDR1 and CDR2 are SGHRS and YFSETQ. The CDR3 spans 14 residues. The CDR3 DNA reads TGCGCCAGCAGCTTGGGCGGATTCACAGATACGCAGTATTTT. Encoded protein: CASSLGGFTDTQYF.

The chain joins TRBV7-6 to TRBJ2-3, with 15 nucleotides matching TRBD2. Germline CDR1 is SGHVS and CDR2 is FNYEAQ. The V gene end was trimmed by 5 bases and the J gene end by 0 bases; junction bases not matched to a gene: 3. CDR3 size: 17 residues. The CDR3 sequence is CASSPGTSGRSTDTQYF. In DNA form, the CDR3 reads TGTGCCAGCAGCCCGGGGACTAGCGGGAGGAGCACAGATACGCAGTATTTT.